This T cell receptor beta chain derives from a study of T cells in Graves' hyperthyroidism and ophthalmopathy. Study-wide points: Most thyroid clonotypes expanded above 0.001 were also detected in blood. The model foresaw ophthalmopathy a median 6.5 months prior to onset. Ophthalmopathy and stable hyperthyroidism were separated by a 13 V-J model.

From germline, CDR1 is SGHRS and CDR2 YFSETQ. Between the trimmed V and J ends, which lost 4 bases and 1 base, there was a span of 11 bases. This CDR3 is built from 14 residues. In regard to this clonotype: Its antigen is unknown.

PBMCs were obtained from approximately 10 ml fresh peripheral blood. It was RNA transcripts that yielded the amplified TCR beta CDR3 regions. First-round RT-PCR of the TCR CDR3 relied on the HTBI primer set. TCRdb processed the multiplex PCR reads anew with MiXCR; each CDR3 protein has one entry. Of around 760,000 distinct CDR3 sequences listed, 35% were seen once; the top ten hold around 30%. The sequence was obtained from a woman in her 40s with Graves' hyperthyroidism. The specimen was blood. V and J are TRBV5-1 and TRBJ2-5; D is perhaps TRBD1 or TRBD2 (5 bases each). CDR3 loop: CASSRPGPQETQYF. CDR3 nucleotide sequence: TGCGCCAGCAGCAGGCCGGGACCCCAAGAGACCCAGTACTTC.